This T cell receptor beta chain was sequenced in a study of cytomegalovirus exposure and HLA in healthy donors. Repertoires were generated with immunoSEQ multiplex PCR, while TCRdb's copy carries only in-frame clones and drops some. The data show around 120,000 clones, with about 87% seen just once and 1.5% to 2% held by the top ten. CDR3 length: 15 residues. Germline V gene data show CDR1 as SGDLS and CDR2 as YYNGEE. Losses at the gene ends were 2 bases for V and 8 bases for J; bases not matched to a gene: 9. The chain joins TRBV9 to TRBJ2-1; 8 bases agree with TRBD2. The TCR was taken from a man between 18 and 35 years old in good health and CMV-seronegative. Material for sequencing was PBMCs. The CDR3 here is CASSVSGGAMHEQFF. CDR3 sequence (DNA): TGTGCCAGCAGCGTGTCCGGGGGGGCCATGCATGAGCAGTTCTTC.